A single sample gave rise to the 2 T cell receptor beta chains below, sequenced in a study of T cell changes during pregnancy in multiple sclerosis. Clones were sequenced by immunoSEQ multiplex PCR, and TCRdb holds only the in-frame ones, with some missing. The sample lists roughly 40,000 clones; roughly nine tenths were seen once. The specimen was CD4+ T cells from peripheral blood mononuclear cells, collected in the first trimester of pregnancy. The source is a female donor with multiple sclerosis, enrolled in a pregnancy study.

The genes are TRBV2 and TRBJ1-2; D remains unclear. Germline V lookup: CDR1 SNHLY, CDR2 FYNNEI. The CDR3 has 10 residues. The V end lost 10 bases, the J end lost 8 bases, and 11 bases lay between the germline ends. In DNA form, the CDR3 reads TGTGCCACTGCGGAGAGGGGCTACACCTTC. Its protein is CATAERGYTF.

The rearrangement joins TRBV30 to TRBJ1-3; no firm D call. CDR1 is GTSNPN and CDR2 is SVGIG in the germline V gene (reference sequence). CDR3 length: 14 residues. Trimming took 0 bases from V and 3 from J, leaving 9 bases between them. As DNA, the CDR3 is TGTGCCTGGAGTGTAGATAGAGTTGGAAACACCATATATTTT. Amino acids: CAWSVDRVGNTIYF. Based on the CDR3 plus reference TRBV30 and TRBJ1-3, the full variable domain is SQTIHQWPATLVQPVGSPLSLECTVEGTSNPNLYWYRQAAGRGLQLLFYSVGIGQISSEVPQNLSASRPQDRQFILSSKKLLLSDSGFYLCAWSVDRVGNTIYFGEGSWLTVV.